These 13 T cell receptor beta chains were all obtained from the same sample, sequenced in a study of blood T cell repertoires in COVID-19. TCRdb's table, derived via immunoSEQ multiplex PCR, lists solely in-frame clones and lacks some. The table has about 120,000 clones, 86% seen once. Sequencing input: peripheral blood. These receptors were obtained from a man aged 35 to 55 with acute or convalescent COVID-19.

This clone was observed a few times. The chain joins TRBV18 to TRBJ2-3; possible D gene TRBD1, 7 bases. This CDR3 is built from 16 residues. Looked up from germline, CDR1 is KGHSH and CDR2 is LQKENI. V was clipped by 6 bases and J by 0 bases, with 16 bases between them. The CDR3 DNA is TGTGCCAGCTCCCGAGAGGAGGGGGCGAGCACAGATACGCAGTATTTT. Translated: CASSREEGASTDTQYF.

This clone showed up just once. DNA of the CDR3: TGTGCCAGCAGCTTAGGGCAGGGAAACACCATATATTTT. Its translation is CASSLGQGNTIYF. The chain employs TRBV7-8 and TRBJ1-3; D gene ambiguous. V shed 1 base and J shed 4 bases, with 5 bases lying between them. Germline lookup yields CDR1 SGHVS and CDR2 FQNEAQ. This CDR3 spans 13 amino acids.

This chain links TRBV20-1 with TRBJ2-3; the D gene is possibly TRBD1 (7 bases). CDR1 is DFQATT, CDR2 SNEGSKA, per germline (reference sequence). The length of the CDR3 is 14 residues. Trimming took off 3 bases at V and 4 bases at J, with 14 bases between the two ends. CDR3 amino acids: CSASNAGTADTQYF. The CDR3 DNA follows: TGCAGTGCTAGTAATGCGGGGACAGCAGATACGCAGTATTTT.

The count of this clone is one. The genes are TRBV29-1 and TRBJ1-3; D is perhaps TRBD1 (5 bases). CDR3 size: 14 residues. The germline V gene has CDR1 SQVTM and CDR2 ANQGSEA. Between the trimmed V and J ends, which lost 4 bases and 2 bases, there was a span of 12 bases. The CDR3 region has the DNA TGCAGCGTTGCCTGGGCAGGGACTGGAAACACCATATATTTT. Translating gives CSVAWAGTGNTIYF.

The CDR3 here is CASSLEGGRVSPLHF. The CDR3 nucleotides are TGCGCCAGCAGCTTGGAGGGAGGGAGGGTTTCACCCCTCCACTTT. The chain is built from TRBV5-1 and TRBJ1-6; D is uncertain. V lost 0 bases, J lost 9 bases, and 13 bases lay in between. Germline values: CDR1 SGHRS, CDR2 YFSETQ. CDR3 length: 15 residues. Variable domain in full (rest from reference TRBV5-1 and TRBJ1-6): KAGVTQTPRYLIKTRGQQVTLSCSPISGHRSVSWYQQTPGQGLQFLFEYFSETQRNKGNFPGRFSGRQFSNSRSEMNVSTLELGDSALYLCASSLEGGRVSPLHFGNGTRLTVT.

The chain combines TRBV5-1 with TRBJ2-3, with D possibly TRBD1 on 5 matching bases. V lost 4 bases and J lost 6, with 21 bases in between. The CDR3 covers 16 residues. Germline loops: CDR1 SGHRS, CDR2 YFSETQ. The CDR3: CASSRRTGQVGDTQYF. Here the CDR3 DNA reads TGCGCCAGCAGCAGACGAACAGGTCAAGTTGGGGATACGCAGTATTTT.

This clone was seen a handful of times. The CDR3 spells CAISGRGYGYTF. The CDR3 region has the DNA TGTGCCATCAGTGGCAGGGGATATGGCTACACCTTC. The chain combines TRBV10-3 with TRBJ1-2; tentative D call: TRBD1 (6 bases). V lost 4 bases, J lost 5 bases, and 8 bases lay in between. CDR1 is ENHRY and CDR2 is SYGVKD in the germline V gene. CDR3 length equals 12 residues.

The chain combines TRBV18 with TRBJ1-1; TRBD1 aligns across 9 bases. The J segment lost 4 bases and the V segment lost 4 bases, leaving 7 bases of the junction unmatched. The germline V gene has CDR1 KGHSH and CDR2 LQKENI. This CDR3 contains 15 residues. The CDR3 sequence is CASSRDRDYGTEAFF. CDR3 DNA sequence: TGTGCCAGCTCACGGGACAGGGATTACGGCACTGAAGCTTTCTTT.

The V and J genes are TRBV27 and TRBJ1-1; TRBD1 matches at 9 bases. Germline V gene data show CDR1 as MNHEY and CDR2 as SMNVEV (reference sequence). Unmatched junction bases numbered 13, after V lost 4 bases and J lost 10 bases. The CDR3 extends over 15 amino acids. The CDR3: CASSSGQGSMSVAFF. The CDR3 bases are TGTGCCAGCAGTTCGGGACAGGGAAGTATGTCGGTAGCTTTCTTT.

The chain couples TRBV5-1 to TRBJ2-1; 7 bases map to TRBD2. Per the germline V gene, CDR1 is SGHRS and CDR2 is YFSETQ. The CDR3 covers 16 residues. After removal of 2 bases from V and 4 bases from J, the junction contained 9 bases not matched to a gene. Written as DNA, the CDR3 is TGCGCCAGCAGCTTAAGCGGGAACCAAGGGTACAATGAGCAGTTCTTC. It codes for CASSLSGNQGYNEQFF.

V usage is TRBV7-2 and J usage is TRBJ1-1; D unclear. The CDR3 loop spans 13 amino acids. Germline assignment: CDR1 SGHTA and CDR2 FQGNSA. V lost 3 bases to trimming and J lost 2 bases, with 7 bases between them. As DNA, the CDR3 is TGTGCCAGCAGCTTTGGCAAAAACACTGAAGCTTTCTTT. It codes for CASSFGKNTEAFF. The full variable domain, completed using reference TRBV7-2 and TRBJ1-1, is GAGVSQSPSNKVTEKGKDVELRCDPISGHTALYWYRQSLGQGLEFLIYFQGNSAPDKSGLPSDRFSAERTGGSVSTLTIQRTQQEDSAVYLCASSFGKNTEAFFGQGTRLTVV.

This clone was counted a single time. The V call is TRBV3-1 (or the pseudogene TRBV3-2), the J call TRBJ1-1; D is perhaps TRBD1 (5 bases). Germline V gene lookup returns CDR1 LGHDT and CDR2 YNNKEL (reference sequence). The V end was cut by 0 bases, the J end by 5 bases, with 10 bases between. This CDR3 has 14 amino acids. The CDR3 region is CASSQELGVTEAFF. CDR3 nucleotides: TGTGCCAGCAGCCAAGAATTAGGGGTTACTGAAGCTTTCTTT.

This clone came up a few times. This CDR3 reads CAWRDPRQANQPQHF. CDR3 sequence (DNA): TGTGCCTGGAGAGACCCTCGACAGGCCAATCAGCCCCAGCATTTT. The chain carries TRBV30 and TRBJ1-5, with TRBD1 as a possible D gene (6 bases). Trimming stripped 3 bases from V and 3 bases from J, with 15 bases between. The CDR3 runs 15 residues. Germline lookup yields CDR1 GTSNPN and CDR2 SVGIG (reference sequence).